Detailed here is one T cell receptor (beta chain). Its antigen remains unidentified. The data belong to a study of cytomegalovirus exposure and HLA in healthy donors. Across the whole study: Among around 170 million T cells, an earlier analysis found 90 million to 130 million unique TCR beta sequences.

General study findings and limits: Later on, a genetic analysis was performed. It linked a missense variant in DCLRE1C with V- and J-gene trimming of TCR beta. Analysis performed later showed TCR beta chains linked to HLA being more clonally expanded than equally common others. Accurate prediction of most subjects' HLA-A and HLA-B alleles from TCR beta sequences was reported.

Germline CDR1 SEHNR, CDR2 FQNEAQ (reference sequence). This CDR3 spans 15 amino acids. The J segment lost 4 bases and the V segment lost 1 base, leaving 2 bases of the junction unmatched. The PCR contained 60 Vbeta and 13 Jbeta primers. TCRdb keeps only in-frame clones here, not all; method: immunoSEQ multiplex PCR. The profile shows 110,000 to 150,000 clones, 77% of them singletons. Sequencing was done on a sample of PBMCs. This chain connects TRBV7-9 to TRBJ2-2; 8 nucleotides line up with TRBD1. This TCR came from a male donor in good health and CMV-seronegative. Here the CDR3 reads CASSLGDRLTGELFF. CDR3 DNA: TGTGCCAGCAGCTTAGGGGACAGGCTCACCGGGGAGCTGTTTTTT.